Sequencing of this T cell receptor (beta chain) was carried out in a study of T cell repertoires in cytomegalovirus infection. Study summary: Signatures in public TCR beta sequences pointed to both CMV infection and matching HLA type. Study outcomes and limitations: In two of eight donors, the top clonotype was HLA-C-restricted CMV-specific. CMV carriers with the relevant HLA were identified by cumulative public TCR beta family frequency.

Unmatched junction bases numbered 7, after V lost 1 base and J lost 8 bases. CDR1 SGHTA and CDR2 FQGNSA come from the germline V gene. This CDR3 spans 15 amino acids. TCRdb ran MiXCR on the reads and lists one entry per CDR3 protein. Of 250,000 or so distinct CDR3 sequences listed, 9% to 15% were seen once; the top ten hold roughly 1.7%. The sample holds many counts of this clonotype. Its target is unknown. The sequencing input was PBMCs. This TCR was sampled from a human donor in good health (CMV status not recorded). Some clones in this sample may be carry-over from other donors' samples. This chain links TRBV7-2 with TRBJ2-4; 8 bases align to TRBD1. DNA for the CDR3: TGTGCCAGCAGCTTAGATTTAGGGACAGGAGACATTCAGTACTTC. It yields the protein CASSLDLGTGDIQYF.